The next 26 T cell receptor beta chains were all read from a single sample in a study of monozygotic twins with inflammatory bowel disease. No DNA is given; TCRdb re-called the 5' RACE reads and lists each CDR3 protein once. The data show around 450,000 distinct CDR3 sequences, and the top ten clones hold about 2.2%. The sample comprised blood. The receptors shown here come from a human donor with ulcerative colitis or Crohn's disease, or a healthy co-twin of an affected twin (not recorded which).

This chain links TRBV6-2 or TRBV6-3 with TRBJ2-1; the D call of TRBD1 rests on TCRdb alone, since no DNA is present to check it. The CDR3 sequence is 16 residues long. Germline CDR1 reads MNHEY; CDR2 reads SVGEGT. CDR3 in amino acids: CASRTPGYSSYNEQFF.

The rearrangement uses TRBV9 and TRBJ2-1; TCRdb outputs TRBD2, but without DNA this stays unchecked. CDR1 SGDLS and CDR2 YYNGEE come from the germline V gene. The CDR3 contains 17 residues. The CDR3 is CASSVRGDSASHNEQFF.

V gene TRBV7-9 combines with J gene TRBJ2-5; the D call of TRBD2 rests on TCRdb alone, since no DNA is present to check it. The CDR3 has 17 residues. Germline-derived CDR1 and CDR2 are SEHNR and FQNEAQ (reference sequence). The CDR3 spells CASSNRRSAGLLETQYF.

The V call is TRBV11-2, the J call TRBJ1-4; checking the TCRdb D call of TRBD1 is not possible without DNA. CDR1 and CDR2 from the germline V gene are SGHAT and FQNNGV. CDR3 length equals 14 residues. CDR3 protein: CASRPGQGSEKLFF.

The genes are TRBV20-1 and TRBJ2-7. This CDR3 is built from 12 residues. Germline V CDR1 and CDR2: DFQATT, SNEGSKA (reference sequence). CDR3: CSATDSSYEQYF.

This chain links TRBV7-8 with TRBJ2-5; TCRdb's D gene call, TRBD2, goes unchecked for lack of DNA. This CDR3 contains 13 residues. CDR1 and CDR2 (germline): SGHVS, FQNEAQ. The CDR3 spells CASSPSGLGTQYF.

The V and J genes are TRBV18 and TRBJ2-2. CDR1 KGHSH and CDR2 LQKENI come from the germline V gene. This CDR3 region has 12 residues. Here the CDR3 reads CASSPTAGELFF. Together with reference TRBV18 and TRBJ2-2, the CDR3 gives the full variable domain: NAGVMQNPRHLVRRRGQEARLRCSPMKGHSHVYWYRQLPEEGLKFMVYLQKENIIDESGMPKERFSAEFPKEGPSILRIQQVVRGDSAAYFCASSPTAGELFFGEGSRLTVL.

This chain uses TRBV10-3 with TRBJ1-1; TCRdb lists TRBD1, though no DNA is available to test this call. CDR1 and CDR2 (germline): ENHRY, SYGVKD. The CDR3 runs 13 residues. CDR3 loop: CAISGSGAYEAFF.

V usage is TRBV18 and J usage is TRBJ1-2. This CDR3 is built from 13 residues. Germline V lookup: CDR1 KGHSH, CDR2 LQKENI. The CDR3 loop is CASSPRHHYGYTF.

The CDR3 spells CAIQREGTDEQFF. The rearrangement links TRBV24-1 to TRBJ2-1; without DNA, the TCRdb call of TRBD2 cannot be checked. Germline V gives CDR1 KGHDR, CDR2 SFDVKD. The CDR3 is 13 residues long.

This chain links TRBV6-1 with TRBJ2-6. This CDR3 is built from 13 residues. Germline V gives CDR1 MNHNS, CDR2 SASEGT. CDR3 in amino acids: CASTGRRANVLTF.

The V call is TRBV27, the J call TRBJ1-6; with no DNA, the TCRdb D assignment of TRBD1 cannot be verified. Germline lookup yields CDR1 MNHEY and CDR2 SMNVEV (reference sequence). The CDR3 is 15 amino acids. CDR3 protein: CASSSMDRRNSPLHF.

J is TRBJ2-7 and V is TRBV3-1; TCRdb's D call, TRBD2, is unchecked because there is no DNA. Germline V gives CDR1 LGHDT, CDR2 YNNKEL (reference sequence). The CDR3 spans 12 residues. The CDR3 protein is CASSQTREEQYF.

The chain has TRBV20-1 and TRBJ1-2. The CDR3 has 13 residues. Germline CDR1 and CDR2: DFQATT and SNEGSKA (reference sequence). CDR3 in amino acids: CSARATGALGYTF.

The gene calls are TRBV7-8 and TRBJ1-1. This CDR3 spans 14 amino acids. The germline CDR1 and CDR2 sequences are SGHVS and FQNEAQ. CDR3 in amino acids: CASSFNVENTEAFF. Together with reference TRBV7-8 and TRBJ1-1, the CDR3 gives the full variable domain: GAGVSQSPRYKVAKRGQDVALRCDPISGHVSLFWYQQALGQGPEFLTYFQNEAQLDKSGLPSDRFFAERPEGSVSTLKIQRTQQEDSAVYLCASSFNVENTEAFFGQGTRLTVV.

This CDR3 reads CASSYTSGSGIIQYF. This chain uses TRBV6-2 or TRBV6-3 with TRBJ2-4; with no DNA, the TCRdb D assignment of TRBD2 cannot be verified. In germline, CDR1 is MNHEY, CDR2 SVGEGT. The CDR3 runs to 15 residues.

This sequence joins TRBV6-5 and TRBJ1-2; TCRdb calls TRBD1, which cannot be checked without DNA. This CDR3 contains 13 residues. CDR1 MNHEY and CDR2 SVGAGI come from the germline V gene. CDR3 amino acids: CASSYETGYGYTF.

This chain uses TRBV6-1 with TRBJ2-2; TCRdb's D call of TRBD1 is untestable without DNA. Germline CDR1 reads MNHNS; CDR2 reads SASEGT. The CDR3 contains 16 residues. This chain's CDR3 is CASSVPHRGVTGELFF.

The chain links TRBV4-2 to TRBJ2-3; TCRdb picks TRBD2, but there is no DNA to check that call. Germline CDR1 is LGHNA and CDR2 is YNFKEQ. The length of the CDR3 is 22 residues. The CDR3 protein is CASSQDGIGTRIGRIRTDTQYF.

The V gene is TRBV2, the J gene TRBJ1-5; lacking DNA, the TRBD1 call made by TCRdb goes unchecked. CDR3 length: 15 amino acids. CDR1 is SNHLY and CDR2 is FYNNEI in the germline V gene. The CDR3: CASSEDRGVNQPQHF.

The rearrangement links TRBV30 to TRBJ1-1; the TRBD1 assignment by TCRdb is unverifiable without DNA. CDR3 length equals 14 residues. Germline V gene data show CDR1 as GTSNPN and CDR2 as SVGIG (reference sequence). The CDR3 loop is CAWSGGKGETEAFF.

The rearrangement links TRBV30 to TRBJ2-2; with no DNA, the TCRdb D assignment of TRBD1 cannot be verified. The germline gives CDR1 GTSNPN, CDR2 SVGIG (reference sequence). The CDR3 contains 13 residues. CDR3: CAWRETDTGELFF.

The genes are TRBV18 and TRBJ2-4; TCRdb's assignment of TRBD1 cannot be checked, as there is no DNA. Per germline, CDR1 KGHSH and CDR2 LQKENI. This CDR3 comprises 16 residues. CDR3 protein: CASSPRDRLAKNIQYF.

The J gene is TRBJ2-5, the V gene TRBV9; as DNA is missing, the TRBD1 call by TCRdb cannot be tested. CDR1 is SGDLS and CDR2 is YYNGEE in the germline V gene. This CDR3 spans 17 amino acids. The CDR3 loop is CASSVARLAGAGETQYF.

This chain connects TRBV6-5 to TRBJ2-3; the TRBD1 assignment by TCRdb is unverifiable without DNA. Germline assignment: CDR1 MNHEY and CDR2 SVGAGI. CDR3 length equals 17 residues. The CDR3 region is CASSYSYRGPSTDTQYF.

The chain employs TRBV10-3 and TRBJ2-7. The CDR3 sequence is 12 residues long. Per the germline V gene, CDR1 is ENHRY and CDR2 is SYGVKD. CDR3 sequence reads: CAISEASYEQYF.